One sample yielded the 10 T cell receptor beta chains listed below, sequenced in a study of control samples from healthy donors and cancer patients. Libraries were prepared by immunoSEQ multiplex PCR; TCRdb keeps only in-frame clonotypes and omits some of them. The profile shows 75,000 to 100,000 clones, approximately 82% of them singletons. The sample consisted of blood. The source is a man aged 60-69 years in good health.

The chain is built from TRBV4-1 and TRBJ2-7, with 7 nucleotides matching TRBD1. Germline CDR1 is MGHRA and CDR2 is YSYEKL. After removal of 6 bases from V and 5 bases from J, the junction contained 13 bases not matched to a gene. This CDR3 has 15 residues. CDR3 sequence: CASSPPGQTFNEQYF. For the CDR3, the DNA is TGCGCCAGCAGTCCCCCGGGACAGACTTTTAACGAGCAGTACTTC.

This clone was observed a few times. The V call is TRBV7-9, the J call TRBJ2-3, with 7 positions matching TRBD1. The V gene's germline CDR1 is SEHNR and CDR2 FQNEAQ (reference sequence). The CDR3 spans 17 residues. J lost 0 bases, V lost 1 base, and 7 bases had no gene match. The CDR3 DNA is TGTGCCAGCAGCTTAGGGCCCGAGGGGGCGAGCACAGATACGCAGTATTTT. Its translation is CASSLGPEGASTDTQYF.

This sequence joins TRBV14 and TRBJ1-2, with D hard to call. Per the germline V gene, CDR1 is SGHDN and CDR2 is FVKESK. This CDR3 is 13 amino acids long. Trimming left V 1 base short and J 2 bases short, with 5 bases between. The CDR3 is CASSQAGNYGYTF. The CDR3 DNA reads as TGTGCCAGCAGCCAAGCCGGGAACTATGGCTACACCTTC.

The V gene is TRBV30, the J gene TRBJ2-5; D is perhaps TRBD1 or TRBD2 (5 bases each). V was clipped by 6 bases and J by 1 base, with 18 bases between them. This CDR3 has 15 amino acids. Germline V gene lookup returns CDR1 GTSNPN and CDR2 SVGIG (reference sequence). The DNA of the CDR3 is TGTGCCTGTTTGCACCGGGGCCAGCCCCAAGAGACCCAGTACTTC. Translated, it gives CACLHRGQPQETQYF.

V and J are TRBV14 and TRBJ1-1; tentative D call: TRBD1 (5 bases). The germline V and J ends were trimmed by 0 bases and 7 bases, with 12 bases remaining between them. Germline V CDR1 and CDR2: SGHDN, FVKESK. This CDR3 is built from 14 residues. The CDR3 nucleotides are TGTGCCAGCAGCCAAGATCCGGGGGTGGGTGAAGCTTTCTTT. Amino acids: CASSQDPGVGEAFF.

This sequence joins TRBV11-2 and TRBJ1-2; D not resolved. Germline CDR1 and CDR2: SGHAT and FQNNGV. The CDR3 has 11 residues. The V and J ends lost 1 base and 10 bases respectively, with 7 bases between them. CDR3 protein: CASSLAGDYTF. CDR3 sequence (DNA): TGTGCCAGCAGCTTAGCTGGCGACTACACCTTC. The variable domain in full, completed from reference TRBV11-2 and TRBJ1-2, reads EAGVAQSPRYKIIEKRQSVAFWCNPISGHATLYWYQQILGQGPKLLIQFQNNGVVDDSQLPKDRFSAERLKGVDSTLKIQPAKLEDSAVYLCASSLAGDYTFGSGTRLTVV.

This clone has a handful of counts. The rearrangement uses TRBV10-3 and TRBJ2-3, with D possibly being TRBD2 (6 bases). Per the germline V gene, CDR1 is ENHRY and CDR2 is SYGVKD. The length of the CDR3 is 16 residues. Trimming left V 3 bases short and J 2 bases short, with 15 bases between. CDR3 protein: CAISDDGAGNTDTQYF. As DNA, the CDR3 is TGTGCCATCAGTGATGACGGAGCGGGCAACACAGATACGCAGTATTTT.

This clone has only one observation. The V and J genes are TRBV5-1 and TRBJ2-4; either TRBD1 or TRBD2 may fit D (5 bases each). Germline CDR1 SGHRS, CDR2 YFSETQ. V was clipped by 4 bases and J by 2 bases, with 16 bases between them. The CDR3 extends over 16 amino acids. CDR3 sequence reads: CASSGEIGATKNIQYF. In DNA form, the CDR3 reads TGCGCCAGCAGCGGGGAGATAGGGGCTACCAAAAACATTCAGTACTTC.

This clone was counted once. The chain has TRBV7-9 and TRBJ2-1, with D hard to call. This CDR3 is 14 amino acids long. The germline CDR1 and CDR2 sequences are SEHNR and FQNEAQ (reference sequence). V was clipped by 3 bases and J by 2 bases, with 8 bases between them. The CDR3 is CASSFTLAYNEQFF. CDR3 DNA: TGTGCCAGCAGCTTTACGCTGGCCTACAATGAGCAGTTCTTC.

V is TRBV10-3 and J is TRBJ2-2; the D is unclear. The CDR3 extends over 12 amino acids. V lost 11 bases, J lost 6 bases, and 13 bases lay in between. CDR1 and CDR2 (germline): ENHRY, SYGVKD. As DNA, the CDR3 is TGTGCCCTCTCCCCGCAGTCCGGGGAGCTGTTTTTT. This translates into CALSPQSGELFF.